The clone carrying this T cell receptor beta chain was counted at least ten times. The sample comes from a study of human T cells and chemical hapten exposure. MiXCR, applied by TCRdb to the RACE reads, yields one record per CDR3 protein. Here the sample spans around 110,000 distinct CDR3 sequences, 9% to 14% being singletons. Germline CDR1 and CDR2: KGHSH and LQKENI. The CDR3 consists of 15 residues. V lost 0 bases and J 2 bases, leaving 10 bases between the germline ends. Indicated time point: patch test 1, 2 weeks after DPC sensitization. Specified treatment: therapeutic diphenylcyclopropenone sensitization with weekly scalp DPC.

This receptor was identified in a woman aged 50 to 60 with alopecia areata. Some clones in this sample may be carry-over from other donors' samples. Sequencing used whole blood, obtained in connection with sensitization to the hapten diphenylcyclopropenone (DPC). The chain carries TRBV18 and TRBJ1-1; D gene ambiguous. As DNA, the CDR3 is TGTGCCAGCTCACCACCGTCAAGCGGAAACACTGAAGCTTTCTTT. Its translation is CASSPPSSGNTEAFF.